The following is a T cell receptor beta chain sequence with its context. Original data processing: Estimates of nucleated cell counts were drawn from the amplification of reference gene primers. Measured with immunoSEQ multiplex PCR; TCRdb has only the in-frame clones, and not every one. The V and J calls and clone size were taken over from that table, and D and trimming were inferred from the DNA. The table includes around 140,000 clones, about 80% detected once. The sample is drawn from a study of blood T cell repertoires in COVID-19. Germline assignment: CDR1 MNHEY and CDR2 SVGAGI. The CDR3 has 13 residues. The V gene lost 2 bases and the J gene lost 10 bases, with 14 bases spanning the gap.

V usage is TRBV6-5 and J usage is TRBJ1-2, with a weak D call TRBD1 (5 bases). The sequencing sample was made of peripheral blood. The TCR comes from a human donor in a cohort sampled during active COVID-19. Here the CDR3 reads CASSYNGGSDYTF. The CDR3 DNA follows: TGTGCCAGCAGTTACAACGGGGGGAGTGACTACACCTTC.